Listed below are T cell receptor beta chains from one sample, sequenced in a study of blood T cell repertoires in COVID-19. TCRdb's table, derived via immunoSEQ multiplex PCR, lists solely in-frame clones and lacks some. The sample carries more than 120,000 clones, 75% to 90% recorded once. Sequencing was done on a sample of peripheral blood. The source is a human donor in a cohort sampled during active COVID-19. Each CDR3 is given with its conserved first and last residue. A D gene is named only where the DNA matches it firmly. Size tells how often a clone was seen (once, few, many) or the class of an expanded clone, and some rows leave it out.

abundance	j_gene	v_gene	d_gene	CDR3aa
.	TRBJ2-1	TRBV3-1/TRBV3-2	TRBD2	CASSRSPIASSGGASEQFF
.	TRBJ1-2	TRBV4-1	.	CASSQERGIGVYGYTF
.	TRBJ1-2	TRBV5-5	TRBD1	CASSLVAGGNYGYTF
.	TRBJ2-2	TRBV2	.	CASSEIHSSNTGELFF
.	TRBJ2-1	TRBV2	.	CASRSTGLSYNEQFF
once	TRBJ1-4	TRBV19	TRBD1	CASSMTGTGEKLFF
.	TRBJ2-3	TRBV9	TRBD2	CASSGGSGAVTDTQYF
.	TRBJ1-6	TRBV27	.	CASRPGINSPLHF
once	TRBJ2-7	TRBV5-4	TRBD1	CASSTGQGGTYF
.	TRBJ2-3	TRBV7-6	TRBD2	CASSLEASGRGGSTDTQYF
.	TRBJ1-1	TRBV6-5	.	CASREVNTEAFF
.	TRBJ2-2	TRBV4-2	TRBD1	CASSQGRGGGGNTGELFF
.	TRBJ1-1	TRBV3-1/TRBV3-2	.	CASSQVTHLEAFF
.	TRBJ2-1	TRBV7-7	TRBD1	CASSPGTGGWNEQFF
.	TRBJ1-2	TRBV29-1	.	CSVETDSYGYTF
few	TRBJ2-7	TRBV6-1	.	CASSESGRYEQYF
.	TRBJ2-5	TRBV19	.	CASSLDRLETQYF